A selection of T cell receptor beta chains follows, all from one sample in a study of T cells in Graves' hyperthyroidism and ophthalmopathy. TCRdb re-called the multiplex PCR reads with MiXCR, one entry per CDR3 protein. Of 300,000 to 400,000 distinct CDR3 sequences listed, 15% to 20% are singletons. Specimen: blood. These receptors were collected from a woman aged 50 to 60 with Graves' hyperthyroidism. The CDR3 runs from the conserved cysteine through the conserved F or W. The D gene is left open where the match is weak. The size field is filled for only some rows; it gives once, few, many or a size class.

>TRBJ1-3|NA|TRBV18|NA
TGTGCCAGCTCACCGGTGTCAGGTCCAAGCTCTGGAAACACCATATATTTT
CASSPVSGPSSGNTIYF
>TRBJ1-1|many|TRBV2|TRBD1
TGTGCCAGCAGGTTGGGGACAGGGAACACTGAAGCTTTCTTT
CASRLGTGNTEAFF
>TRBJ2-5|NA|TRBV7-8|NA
TGTGCCAGCAGCCAAGATCGTGAGGGCGGAGAGACCCAGTACTTC
CASSQDREGGETQYF
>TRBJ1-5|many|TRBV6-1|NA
TGTGCCAGCAGTGAACGACTGGTGGGGCAGCCCCAGCATTTT
CASSERLVGQPQHF
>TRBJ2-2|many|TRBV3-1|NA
TGTGCCAGCAGTCTTACTAGACTTTCGAACACCGGGGAGCTGTTTTTT
CASSLTRLSNTGELFF
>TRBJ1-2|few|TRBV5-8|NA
TGTGCCAGCAGCTTGGCCTCAGGGCGGACGGGATTAGAGGGCTACACCTTC
CASSLASGRTGLEGYTF
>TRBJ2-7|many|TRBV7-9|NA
TGTGCCGGCCGGTCCGACAGCTCCTACGAGCAGTACTTC
CAGRSDSSYEQYF
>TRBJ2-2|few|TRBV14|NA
TGTGCCAGCAGCCGGGGACGGAAGACCGGGGAGCTGTTTTTT
CASSRGRKTGELFF
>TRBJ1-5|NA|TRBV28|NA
TGTGCCAGCAGTTTAGGCAGGGGCTACAATCAGCCCCAGCATTTT
CASSLGRGYNQPQHF
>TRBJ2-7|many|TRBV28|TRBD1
TGTGCCAGCAGCCCGGGGGCAATTTTTGGCCCGGGGTCGGACAGGGTGCCCTACGAGCAGTACTTC
CASSPGAIFGPGSDRVPYEQYF
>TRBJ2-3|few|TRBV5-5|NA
TGTGCCAGCAGCCTAGATTCGGGCCCAGATACGCAGTATTTT
CASSLDSGPDTQYF
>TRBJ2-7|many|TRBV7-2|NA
TGTGCCAGCAGCTCCCTAGCAGGGATGCCCTACGAGCAGTACTTC
CASSSLAGMPYEQYF
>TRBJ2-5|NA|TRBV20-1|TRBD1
TGCAGTGCTAGATACTGGACAGGACAAGAGACCCAGTACTTC
CSARYWTGQETQYF
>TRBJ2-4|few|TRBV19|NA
TGTGCCAGTAGCGCGGGGCGACAGGGTTGGTCCAAAAACATTCAGTACTTC
CASSAGRQGWSKNIQYF
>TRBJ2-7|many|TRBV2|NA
TGTGCCAGCACCAAAGCCCAGTTATACGAGCAGTACTTC
CASTKAQLYEQYF
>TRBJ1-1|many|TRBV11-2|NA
TGTGCCAGCAGCTTACGCCTGGACACTGAAGCTTTCTTT
CASSLRLDTEAFF
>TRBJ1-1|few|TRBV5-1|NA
TGCGCCAGCAGCTTGTCTGAGGGGATGAACACTGAAGCTTTCTTT
CASSLSEGMNTEAFF
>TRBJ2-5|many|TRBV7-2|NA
TGTGCCAGCAGCTTAGTGGGGGGCGGGGGTGAGACCCAGTACTTC
CASSLVGGGGETQYF
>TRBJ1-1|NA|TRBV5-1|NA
TGCGCCAGCAGAGGCGGACAAGATCATAACACTGAAGCTTTCTTT
CASRGGQDHNTEAFF
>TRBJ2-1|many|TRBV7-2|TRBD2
TGTGCCAGCAGCCTAGCGGGGTTGAATGAGCAGTTCTTC
CASSLAGLNEQFF
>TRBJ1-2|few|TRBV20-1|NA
TGCAGTGCTAGACCCACAGATAACTATGGCTACACCTTC
CSARPTDNYGYTF
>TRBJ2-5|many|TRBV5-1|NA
TGCGCCAGCAGCTCGGTGGATACTCAGGGGACCCAGTACTTC
CASSSVDTQGTQYF
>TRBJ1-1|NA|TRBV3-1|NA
TGTGCCAGTAGCCTCCCCGGGACTAAAGCTTTCTTT
CASSLPGTKAFF
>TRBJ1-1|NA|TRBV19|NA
TGTGCCAGTAGTATTGAGGGGCTTGCCACTGAAGCTTTCTTT
CASSIEGLATEAFF
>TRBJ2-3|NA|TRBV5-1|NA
TGCGCCAGCAGGCCCGACGGCCGTAGCACAGATACGCAGTATTTT
CASRPDGRSTDTQYF
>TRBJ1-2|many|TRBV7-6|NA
TGTGCCAGCAGCTTAGATGTAGGGCCTAACTATGGCTACACCTTC
CASSLDVGPNYGYTF
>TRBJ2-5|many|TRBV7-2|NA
TGTGCCAGCAGCTTCGTAGAACAAGAGACCCAGTACTTC
CASSFVEQETQYF
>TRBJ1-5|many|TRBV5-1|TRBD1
TGCGCCAGCAGCTTGGGAGGGACAGGGGGGAATCAGCCCCAGCATTTT
CASSLGGTGGNQPQHF